These T cell receptor beta chains were read from a single sample in a study of T cell responses to AZD1222 COVID-19 vaccine. Profiling relied on immunoSEQ multiplex PCR, and the TCRdb table lists in-frame clones only, not all of them. The data hold 78,000 or so clones, with over 70% observed a single time. Sequences were derived from peripheral blood, sampled 28 days after the second AZD1222 dose. Source of these receptors: an adult who received the AZD1222 COVID-19 vaccine. The CDR3 runs from the conserved cysteine through the conserved F or W. A D gene is named only where the DNA matches it firmly. Clone size appears in some rows only: once, few, many, or a class for an expanded clone.

>TRBD1|TRBV18|TRBJ1-1|.
CASSPRGQGMNTEAFF
TGTGCCAGCTCACCAAGGGGACAGGGGATGAACACTGAAGCTTTCTTT
>.|TRBV4-3|TRBJ2-5|.
CASSQARAVQETQYF
TGCGCCAGCAGCCAAGCAAGGGCCGTCCAAGAGACCCAGTACTTC
>.|TRBV28|TRBJ1-5|.
CASSLPGAGQPQHF
TGTGCCAGCAGTTTACCGGGGGCTGGCCAGCCCCAGCATTTT
>.|TRBV7-9|TRBJ2-7|once
CASSLDLSYEQYF
TGTGCCAGCAGCTTGGACCTATCCTACGAGCAGTACTTC
>TRBD2|TRBV6-5|TRBJ2-7|.
CASSYGGTSGYEQYF
TGTGCCAGCAGTTACGGGGGGACTAGCGGGTACGAGCAGTACTTC
>.|TRBV7-9|TRBJ2-5|.
CASSFSGTAKETQYF
TGTGCCAGCAGCTTTTCCGGGACGGCGAAAGAGACCCAGTACTTC
>.|TRBV5-1|TRBJ2-6|once
CASRPYSGANVLTF
TGCGCCAGCAGACCGTACTCTGGGGCCAACGTCCTGACTTTC
>.|TRBV7-2|TRBJ2-7|.
CASSLAVLYEQYF
TGTGCCAGCAGCTTAGCTGTCCTCTACGAGCAGTACTTC
>TRBD2|TRBV15|TRBJ2-1|.
CATSEGILAGHVNEQFF
TGTGCCACCAGCGAGGGAATTCTAGCGGGGCATGTCAATGAGCAGTTCTTC
>.|TRBV7-9|TRBJ2-6|.
CASKGAVLSGANVLTF
TGTGCCAGCAAAGGGGCGGTCCTCTCTGGGGCCAACGTCCTGACTTTC
>.|TRBV3-1/TRBV3-2|TRBJ2-7|.
CASGTLRSYEQYF
TGTGCCAGCGGGACTTTGAGGAGCTACGAGCAGTACTTC
>.|TRBV21-1|TRBJ1-4|few
CASRTDRGTNEKLFF
TGTGCCAGCAGGACGGACAGGGGAACTAATGAAAAACTGTTTTTT
>.|TRBV5-6|TRBJ2-6|.
CASSLEWGVSGANVLTF
TGTGCCAGCAGCTTGGAATGGGGGGTCTCTGGGGCCAACGTCCTGACTTTC
>.|TRBV19|TRBJ2-1|.
CASSIGSGTNEQFF
TGTGCCAGTAGTATTGGGTCAGGGACCAATGAGCAGTTCTTC
>.|TRBV7-2|TRBJ2-1|.
CASSLMAPYNEQFF
TGTGCCAGCAGCTTAATGGCCCCCTACAATGAGCAGTTCTTC
>.|TRBV6-5|TRBJ1-3|few
CASSRESAGNTIYF
TGTGCCAGCAGCCGGGAGTCGGCTGGAAACACCATATATTTT
>TRBD2|TRBV7-2|TRBJ2-2|.
CAKGLAGTRGTGELFF
TGTGCCAAAGGACTAGCGGGGACGAGGGGCACCGGGGAGCTGTTTTTT
>.|TRBV2|TRBJ2-2|.
CASSDYGMTGELFF
TGTGCCAGCAGTGATTACGGGATGACCGGGGAGCTGTTTTTT
>.|TRBV7-2|TRBJ2-3|.
CASSLPTIFTDTQYF
TGTGCCAGCAGCTTACCTACTATCTTCACAGATACGCAGTATTTT
>TRBD2|TRBV5-1|TRBJ2-7|.
CASRTRLAEGYEQYF
TGCGCCAGCAGAACCCGACTAGCGGAAGGTTACGAGCAGTACTTC
>.|TRBV19|TRBJ1-5|many
CASSIDVQPQHF
TGTGCCAGTAGTATAGACGTTCAGCCCCAGCATTTT
>.|TRBV27|TRBJ2-7|.
CASSLRTAYEQYF
TGTGCCAGCAGTTTAAGGACAGCCTACGAGCAGTACTTC
>.|TRBV29-1|TRBJ2-7|.
CSVDVGEGYEQYF
TGCAGCGTTGATGTAGGGGAAGGCTACGAGCAGTACTTC
>TRBD1|TRBV5-4|TRBJ1-6|.
CASSWETGGNSPLHF
TGTGCCAGCAGCTGGGAGACAGGGGGCAATTCACCCCTCCACTTT
>.|TRBV11-2|TRBJ1-5|.
CASSLVVNQPQHF
TGTGCCAGCAGCTTAGTTGTGAATCAGCCCCAGCATTTT
>TRBD2|TRBV28|TRBJ2-1|once
CASSLGLAGGIDEQFF
TGTGCCAGCAGTTTAGGGCTAGCGGGAGGGATTGATGAGCAGTTCTTC
>.|TRBV12-3/TRBV12-4|TRBJ1-5|.
CASSLSGGEPQHF
TGTGCCAGCAGTTTAAGTGGGGGCGAGCCCCAGCATTTT
>.|TRBV24-1|TRBJ2-1|.
CATSGSGRNEQFF
TGTGCCACCAGTGGTTCTGGGCGCAATGAGCAGTTCTTC
>.|TRBV18|TRBJ2-5|once
CASSPNRDSKETQYF
TGTGCCAGCTCACCAAACCGGGACTCAAAAGAGACCCAGTACTTC
>.|TRBV7-2|TRBJ1-2|.
CASSRRVPTGTYGYTF
TGTGCCAGCAGCCGTAGAGTCCCTACAGGGACCTATGGCTACACCTTC
>.|TRBV18|TRBJ2-3|.
CASSPRYSTDTQYF
TGTGCCAGCTCACCACGGTACAGCACAGATACGCAGTATTTT
>.|TRBV10-3|TRBJ2-1|.
CAISAGVSYNEQFF
TGTGCCATCAGTGCAGGGGTTTCCTACAATGAGCAGTTCTTC